These 17 T cell receptor beta chains were sequenced from one sample in a study of blood T cell repertoires in COVID-19. TCRdb's table, derived via immunoSEQ multiplex PCR, lists solely in-frame clones and lacks some. The table includes fewer than 350,000 clones, 75% to 90% detected once. What was sequenced was PBMCs or T cells enriched from blood (not recorded which). These receptors were collected from a man in his thirties or forties who had recovered from COVID-19.

The chain has TRBV2 and TRBJ2-7; D perhaps matches TRBD2 (5 bases). V shed 7 bases and J shed 1 base, with 8 bases lying between them. This CDR3 region has 12 residues. Germline lookup yields CDR1 SNHLY and CDR2 FYNNEI. Written as DNA, the CDR3 is TGTGCCAGCACCGGGGATTCCTACGAGCAGTACTTC. It is translated as CASTGDSYEQYF.

This chain links TRBV9 with TRBJ1-1, with D possibly TRBD1 on 6 matching bases. The CDR3 is 15 amino acids. In germline, CDR1 is SGDLS, CDR2 YYNGEE. The germline V and J ends were trimmed by 0 bases and 0 bases, with 9 bases remaining between them. The CDR3 DNA sequence: TGTGCCAGCAGCGTAGGGGGGCAGTTGAACACTGAAGCTTTCTTT. Translation gives CASSVGGQLNTEAFF.

This chain joins TRBV5-1 and TRBJ2-3; 8 bases match TRBD2. V dropped 1 base and J dropped 2; count of bases not matched to a gene: 6. The CDR3 sequence is 16 residues long. From germline, CDR1 is SGHRS and CDR2 YFSETQ. The CDR3 loop is CASSLQVAGNTDTQYF. The CDR3 DNA reads TGCGCCAGCAGCTTGCAGGTAGCGGGGAACACAGATACGCAGTATTTT.

This clone was recorded only once. The rearrangement joins TRBV30 to TRBJ1-1; D unclear. CDR1 is GTSNPN, CDR2 SVGIG, per germline (reference sequence). The CDR3 contains 13 residues. Trimming took 0 bases from V and 6 from J, leaving 11 bases between them. The CDR3 spells CAWSVREQAEAFF. The CDR3 bases are TGTGCCTGGAGTGTACGGGAACAAGCTGAAGCTTTCTTT.

This clone was recorded only once. This chain connects TRBV18 to TRBJ1-6; no definite D call. From germline, CDR1 is KGHSH and CDR2 LQKENI. Trimming shortened V by 2 bases and J by 5 bases, and 10 bases separated the two germline ends. The CDR3 covers 15 residues. DNA for the CDR3: TGTGCCAGCTCACCAGCCGGTCATGATAATTCACCCCTCCACTTT. Translated, it gives CASSPAGHDNSPLHF.

The rearrangement links TRBV19 to TRBJ1-4; TRBD1 might be the D (5 bases). The germline V and J ends were trimmed by 3 bases and 10 bases, with 9 bases remaining between them. CDR1 is LNHDA, CDR2 SQIVND, per germline (reference sequence). The CDR3 runs 12 residues. The CDR3 DNA reads as TGTGCCAGTAGTATGGAGGGGAGAAAACTGTTTTTT. This gives the protein CASSMEGRKLFF.

Note on this clone: The junction shows a germline mismatch at one end, possibly a read error. The chain combines TRBV7-7 with TRBJ2-7; D may be TRBD2 (5 bases). Germline CDR1 reads SSHAT; CDR2 reads FNYEAQ (reference sequence). This CDR3 region has 16 residues. CDR3 DNA: TGTGCTAGCAGCTTGGGATCGTTTGGGGAGTCCTACGAGCAGTACTTC. It is translated as CASSLGSFGESYEQYF. Drawing the rest from reference TRBV7-7 and TRBJ2-7, the complete variable domain is GAGVSQSPRYKVTKRGQDVTLRCDPISSHATLYWYQQALGQGPEFLTYFNYEAQPDKSGLPSDRFSAERPEGSISTLTIQRTEQRDSAMYRCASSLGSFGESYEQYFGPGTRLTVT.

The J gene is TRBJ2-1, the V gene TRBV10-3, with 11 bases that match TRBD2. The germline V gene encodes CDR1 ENHRY and CDR2 SYGVKD. The length of the CDR3 is 15 residues. V shed 6 bases, J shed 9 bases, and the junction held 10 bases outside the gene matches. The CDR3 region is CAISVSGGAVGEQFF. CDR3 DNA sequence: TGTGCCATCAGCGTTAGCGGGGGGGCGGTCGGTGAGCAGTTCTTC.

This chain uses TRBV4-1 with TRBJ2-2; 11 positions match TRBD2. Germline V CDR1 and CDR2: MGHRA, YSYEKL. V trimming: 1 base; J trimming: 6 bases; junction bases outside the gene matches: 4. The CDR3 has 16 amino acids. As DNA, the CDR3 is TGCGCCAGCAGCCAAGCACTAGCGGGGGTATCCGGGGAGCTGTTTTTT. Its protein is CASSQALAGVSGELFF.

The chain carries TRBV5-1 and TRBJ1-3, with D perhaps matching TRBD1 (6 bases). CDR3 length: 15 amino acids. The V end lost 4 bases, the J end lost 0 bases, and 11 bases lay between the germline ends. The V gene's germline CDR1 is SGHRS and CDR2 YFSETQ. CDR3 nucleotides: TGCGCCAGCAGCACCGGACAGTTCTCTGGAAACACCATATATTTT. It translates to CASSTGQFSGNTIYF. Based on the CDR3 plus reference TRBV5-1 and TRBJ1-3, the full variable domain is KAGVTQTPRYLIKTRGQQVTLSCSPISGHRSVSWYQQTPGQGLQFLFEYFSETQRNKGNFPGRFSGRQFSNSRSEMNVSTLELGDSALYLCASSTGQFSGNTIYFGEGSWLTVV.

This clone has a handful of counts. V and J are TRBV5-1 and TRBJ1-4; 8 bases align to TRBD1. The V gene end was trimmed by 3 bases and the J gene end by 8 bases; junction bases not matched to a gene: 12. Germline assignment: CDR1 SGHRS and CDR2 YFSETQ. The CDR3 is 16 amino acids. DNA for the CDR3: TGCGCCAGCAGCTCCAACAGGGGGGTAGCGGAAGAAAAACTGTTTTTT. Translation: CASSSNRGVAEEKLFF.

This chain links TRBV30 with TRBJ2-1, with D tentatively TRBD1 (5 bases). The CDR3 consists of 16 residues. In germline, CDR1 is GTSNPN, CDR2 SVGIG (reference sequence). Deletions cut 2 bases from V and 6 bases from J, with 20 bases between. In nucleotides, the CDR3 is TGTGCCTGGAGTACCTCACAGGTTTTTATGGGCAATGAGCAGTTCTTC. This translates into CAWSTSQVFMGNEQFF.

The table lists this clone with a count of one. The chain is built from TRBV2 and TRBJ1-5; D may be TRBD1 (6 bases). The CDR3 extends over 15 amino acids. The V gene lost 5 bases and the J gene lost 6 bases, with 17 bases spanning the gap. CDR1 SNHLY and CDR2 FYNNEI come from the germline V gene. The CDR3 nucleotides are TGTGCCAGCAGTCCTAGGCGGGGGGGCCGTCAGCCCCAGCATTTT. It specifies CASSPRRGGRQPQHF.

V usage is TRBV5-1 and J usage is TRBJ2-5; D uncertain. In germline, CDR1 is SGHRS, CDR2 YFSETQ. V was shortened by 0 bases and J by 2 bases, with 8 bases between the two germline ends. The length of the CDR3 is 14 residues. CDR3 residues: CASSLATPQETQYF. The CDR3 coding sequence is TGCGCCAGCAGCTTGGCTACGCCTCAAGAGACCCAGTACTTC.

This chain links TRBV4-2 with TRBJ2-3; 9 bases line up with TRBD2. The CDR3 spans 17 residues. Germline loops: CDR1 LGHNA, CDR2 YNFKEQ. The trim removed 0 bases at V and 0 bases at J, leaving 4 bases unmatched. Here the CDR3 DNA reads TGTGCCAGCAGCCAAGATCCGACTAGCGGCAGCACAGATACGCAGTATTTT. It specifies CASSQDPTSGSTDTQYF.

This chain joins TRBV5-6 and TRBJ1-5; D unresolved. CDR1 is SGHDT, CDR2 YYEEEE, per germline. V was pared by 1 base and J by 0 bases, with 11 bases between. This CDR3 spans 16 amino acids. CDR3 sequence reads: CASSLWFRPSNQPQHF. The DNA for the CDR3 is TGTGCCAGCAGCTTGTGGTTCAGGCCTAGCAATCAGCCCCAGCATTTT.

The V gene is TRBV5-1, the J gene TRBJ2-3, with 8 bases that match TRBD1. CDR1 is SGHRS, CDR2 YFSETQ, per germline. Trimming took 4 bases from V and 3 from J; bases not matched to a gene: 7. The CDR3 runs to 15 residues. For the CDR3, the DNA is TGCGCCAGCAGCCCCGGACAGGGATGGACAGATACGCAGTATTTT. This sequence encodes CASSPGQGWTDTQYF.